This TCR beta chain was observed in a study of blood T cell repertoires in COVID-19. Method: immunoSEQ multiplex PCR; TCRdb's copy keeps in-frame clones and lacks some. The sample includes 300,000 to 400,000 clones, roughly nine tenths of them seen just once. Sequencing input: PBMCs or T cells enriched from blood (not recorded which). This sequence was found in a man aged 18 to 29 who had recovered from COVID-19.

The CDR3 region has the DNA TGTGCCAGCAAGGCGGGACTTAACCTTTACGAGCAGTACTTC. Translating it yields CASKAGLNLYEQYF. This chain uses TRBV2 with TRBJ2-7, with D possibly being TRBD2 (6 bases). The germline CDR1 and CDR2 sequences are SNHLY and FYNNEI. The CDR3 is made up of 14 amino acids. The V and J ends lost 7 bases and 4 bases respectively, with 17 bases between them.